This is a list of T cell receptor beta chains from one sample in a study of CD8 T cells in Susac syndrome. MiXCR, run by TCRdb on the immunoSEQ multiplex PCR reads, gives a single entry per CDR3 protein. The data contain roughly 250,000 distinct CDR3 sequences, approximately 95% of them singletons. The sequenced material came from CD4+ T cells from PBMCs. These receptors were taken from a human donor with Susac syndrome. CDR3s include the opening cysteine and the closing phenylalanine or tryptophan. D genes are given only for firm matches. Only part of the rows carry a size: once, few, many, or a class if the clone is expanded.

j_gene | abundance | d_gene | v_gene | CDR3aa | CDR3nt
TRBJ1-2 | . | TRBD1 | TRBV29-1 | CSGLTGGNYGYTF | TGCAGCGGCCTGACAGGGGGCAACTATGGCTACACCTTC
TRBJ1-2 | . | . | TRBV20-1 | CSARDPQSPEHYGYTF | TGCAGTGCTAGAGATCCACAGAGCCCCGAGCATTATGGCTACACCTTC
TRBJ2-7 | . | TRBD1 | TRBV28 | CASRTSGTGGEQYF | TGTGCCAGCAGGACCTCCGGGACAGGGGGCGAGCAGTACTTC
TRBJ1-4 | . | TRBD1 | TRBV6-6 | CASSLDRDGEKLFF | TGTGCCAGCAGTTTGGACAGGGACGGTGAAAAACTGTTTTTT
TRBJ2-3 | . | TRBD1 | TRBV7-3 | CASGTGGTDTQYF | TGTGCCAGCGGGACAGGGGGTACAGATACGCAGTATTTT
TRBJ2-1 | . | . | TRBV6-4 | CAIASRQFF | TGTGCCATTGCGAGTAGGCAGTTCTTC
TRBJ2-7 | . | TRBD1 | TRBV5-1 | CASSLGQGLDEQYF | TGCGCCAGCAGCCTAGGACAGGGGCTCGACGAGCAGTACTTC
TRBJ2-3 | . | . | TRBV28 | CASRFTRTDTQYF | TGTGCCAGCAGATTTACTAGAACAGATACGCAGTATTTT
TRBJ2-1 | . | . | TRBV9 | CASSVEGDFSYNEQFF | TGTGCCAGCAGCGTAGAGGGGGACTTTTCCTACAATGAGCAGTTCTTC
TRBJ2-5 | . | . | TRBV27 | CASRLAGNQETQYF | TGTGCCAGCCGTTTGGCCGGGAACCAAGAGACCCAGTACTTC
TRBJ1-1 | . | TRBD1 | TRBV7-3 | CASSLGSQGSEAFF | TGTGCCAGCAGCTTAGGGTCACAGGGGTCGGAAGCTTTCTTT
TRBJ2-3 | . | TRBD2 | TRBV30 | CARTRSSAGLYTDTQYF | TGTGCCCGGACACGTTCATCAGCGGGACTTTACACAGATACGCAGTATTTT
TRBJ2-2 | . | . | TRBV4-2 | CASSPRASTGELFF | TGTGCCAGCAGCCCCCGGGCGTCAACCGGGGAGCTGTTTTTT
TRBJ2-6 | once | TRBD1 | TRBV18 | CASSARQGRSSGANVLTF | TGTGCCAGCTCAGCCCGACAGGGCAGGAGCTCTGGGGCCAACGTCCTGACTTTC
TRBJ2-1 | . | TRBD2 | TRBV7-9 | CASSFARTSRHNEQFF | TGTGCCAGCAGCTTCGCCCGGACTAGTCGCCACAATGAGCAGTTCTTC
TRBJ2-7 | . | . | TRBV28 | CASSSHSVYEQYF | TGTGCCAGCAGTTCCCACAGCGTCTACGAGCAGTACTTC
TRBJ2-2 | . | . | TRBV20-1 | CSARGLANTGELFF | TGCAGTGCTAGGGGACTTGCGAACACCGGGGAGCTGTTTTTT
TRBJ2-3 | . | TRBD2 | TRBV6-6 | CASSTPGEGDTQYF | TGTGCCAGCAGCACCCCGGGGGAGGGTGATACGCAGTATTTT
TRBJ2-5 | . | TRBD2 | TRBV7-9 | CASSPRAGVSLGFGETQYF | TGTGCCAGCAGCCCACGAGCGGGAGTAAGCCTCGGGTTCGGAGAGACCCAGTACTTC
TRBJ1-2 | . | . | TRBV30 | CAWTSFSRGGYTF | TGTGCCTGGACTTCATTTTCGAGGGGGGGCTACACCTTC
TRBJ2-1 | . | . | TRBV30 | CAWSAGSRQFF | TGTGCCTGGAGCGCCGGGTCCAGGCAGTTCTTC
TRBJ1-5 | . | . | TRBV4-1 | CASSQEGDTAWGQPQHF | TGCGCCAGCAGCCAAGAAGGGGACACAGCCTGGGGTCAGCCCCAGCATTTT
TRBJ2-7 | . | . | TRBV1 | CTSSRRVRASVPYEQYF | TGCACCAGCAGCCGCCGAGTTAGGGCGTCGGTTCCCTACGAGCAGTACTTC
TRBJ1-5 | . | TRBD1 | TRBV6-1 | CASSSRGRGLGQPQHF | TGTGCCAGCAGCTCCCGGGGTAGGGGGCTCGGTCAGCCCCAGCATTTT
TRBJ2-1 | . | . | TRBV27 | CASSPTDSAQFF | TGTGCCAGCAGCCCGACGGACTCGGCGCAGTTCTTC
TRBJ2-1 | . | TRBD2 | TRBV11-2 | CASRTSYYNEQFF | TGTGCCAGCAGGACTAGCTATTACAATGAGCAGTTCTTC
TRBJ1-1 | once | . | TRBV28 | CASSFFTDWSTEAFF | TGTGCCAGCAGTTTCTTCACAGATTGGAGCACTGAAGCTTTCTTT
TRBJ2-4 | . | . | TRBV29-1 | CSVESVSIAKNIQYF | TGCAGCGTTGAATCCGTCTCAATAGCCAAAAACATTCAGTACTTC
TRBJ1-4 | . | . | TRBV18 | CASSSGATNEKLFF | TGTGCCAGCTCATCCGGGGCAACTAATGAAAAACTGTTTTTT
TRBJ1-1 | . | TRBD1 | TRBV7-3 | CASSDRQGSEAFF | TGTGCCAGCAGCGATCGACAGGGATCTGAAGCTTTCTTT
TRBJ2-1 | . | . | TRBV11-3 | CASSLVGQGANEQFF | TGTGCCAGCAGCTTAGTCGGTCAAGGGGCCAATGAGCAGTTCTTC
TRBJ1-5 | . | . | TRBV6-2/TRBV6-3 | CASRSGQNSQPQHF | TGTGCCAGCAGGTCAGGACAGAACTCGCAGCCCCAGCATTTT
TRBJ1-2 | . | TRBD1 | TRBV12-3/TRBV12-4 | CASRKFGTGVFGYTF | TGTGCCAGCAGAAAATTCGGGACAGGGGTATTTGGCTACACCTTC
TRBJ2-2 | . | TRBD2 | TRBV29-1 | CSVGSAGGTGELFF | TGCAGCGTTGGTTCCGCGGGAGGGACCGGGGAGCTGTTTTTT
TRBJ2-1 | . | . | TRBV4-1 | CASSVGAGHPNEQFF | TGCGCCAGCAGCGTTGGGGCGGGACATCCCAATGAGCAGTTCTTC
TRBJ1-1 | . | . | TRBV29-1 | CSHRGGGTEAFF | TGCAGCCACCGAGGGGGTGGCACTGAAGCTTTCTTT
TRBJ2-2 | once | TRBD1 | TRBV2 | CASSRQGGCTGELFF | TGTGCCAGCAGTAGACAGGGGGGTTGCACCGGGGAGCTGTTTTTT
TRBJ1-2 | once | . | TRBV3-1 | CASSHRRQAHYGYTF | TGTGCCAGCAGCCACCGGCGGCAGGCGCACTATGGCTACACCTTC
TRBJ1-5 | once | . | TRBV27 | CASSIAQGINQPQHF | TGTGCCAGCAGTATCGCACAGGGTATCAATCAGCCCCAGCATTTT
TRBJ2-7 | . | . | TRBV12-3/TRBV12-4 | CASSATPYEQYF | TGTGCCAGCAGCGCTACTCCTTACGAGCAGTACTTC
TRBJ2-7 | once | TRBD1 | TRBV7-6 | CASSLEGTGGKSVQYF | TGTGCCAGCAGCTTAGAGGGGACAGGGGGGAAATCGGTGCAGTACTTC
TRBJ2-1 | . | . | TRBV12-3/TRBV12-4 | CASSGAASSYNEQFF | TGTGCCAGCAGTGGAGCGGCGAGCTCCTACAATGAGCAGTTCTTC
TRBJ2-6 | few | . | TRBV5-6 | CASRYSGANVLTF | TGTGCCAGCAGGTACTCTGGGGCCAACGTCCTGACTTTC
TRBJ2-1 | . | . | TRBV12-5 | CASGSTPFEQFF | TGTGCTAGTGGTTCCACCCCCTTCGAGCAGTTCTTC
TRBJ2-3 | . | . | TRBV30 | CAWEGPGRTDTQYF | TGTGCCTGGGAGGGCCCCGGGAGAACAGATACGCAGTATTTT
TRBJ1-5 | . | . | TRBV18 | CASSRGILSNQPQHF | TGTGCCAGCTCACGGGGAATCCTTAGCAATCAGCCCCAGCATTTT
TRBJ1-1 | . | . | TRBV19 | CASSWQQFTEAFF | TGTGCCAGTAGTTGGCAACAGTTCACTGAAGCTTTCTTT
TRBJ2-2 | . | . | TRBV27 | CASSLRGAGTGELFF | TGTGCCAGCAGTTTACGGGGCGCGGGGACCGGGGAGCTGTTTTTT
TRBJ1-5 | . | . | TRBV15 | CATSRVGVDQPQHF | TGTGCCACCAGCAGAGTAGGGGTGGATCAGCCCCAGCATTTT
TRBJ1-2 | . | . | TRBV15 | CATSSSYNYGYTF | TGTGCCACCAGCAGTTCTTATAACTATGGCTACACCTTC
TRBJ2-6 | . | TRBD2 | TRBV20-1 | CSARDGRGASGANVLTF | TGCAGTGCTAGAGATGGGCGGGGGGCCTCTGGGGCCAACGTCCTGACTTTC
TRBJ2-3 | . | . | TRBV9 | CASSVDPSPSTDTQYF | TGTGCCAGCAGCGTAGATCCTAGCCCTAGCACAGATACGCAGTATTTT
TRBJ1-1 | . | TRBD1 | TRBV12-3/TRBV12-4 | CASSRGQGITEAFF | TGTGCCAGCAGTCGCGGACAGGGGATAACTGAAGCTTTCTTT
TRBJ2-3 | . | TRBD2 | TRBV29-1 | CSVVGSSGSTDTQYF | TGCAGCGTTGTCGGTTCTAGCGGCAGCACAGATACGCAGTATTTT
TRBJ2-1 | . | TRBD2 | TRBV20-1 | CSAYVGTSGKDEQFF | TGCAGTGCTTACGTTGGGACTAGCGGGAAGGACGAGCAGTTCTTC
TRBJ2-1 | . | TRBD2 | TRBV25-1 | CASSEYGGNEQFF | TGTGCCAGCAGTGAATACGGGGGGAATGAGCAGTTCTTC
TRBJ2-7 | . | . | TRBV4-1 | CASSPWVPNTYEQYF | TGCGCCAGCAGCCCGTGGGTCCCGAACACCTACGAGCAGTACTTC
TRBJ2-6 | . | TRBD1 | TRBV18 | CASSTGQAYFSGANVLTF | TGTGCCAGCTCAACAGGACAGGCCTACTTCTCTGGGGCCAACGTCCTGACTTTC
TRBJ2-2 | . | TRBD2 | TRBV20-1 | CSAPGLAEDRELFF | TGCAGCGCCCCCGGACTAGCCGAGGACCGGGAGCTGTTTTTT
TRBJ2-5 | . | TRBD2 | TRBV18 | CASSQLTSGETQYF | TGTGCCAGCTCACAACTGACTAGCGGGGAGACCCAGTACTTC